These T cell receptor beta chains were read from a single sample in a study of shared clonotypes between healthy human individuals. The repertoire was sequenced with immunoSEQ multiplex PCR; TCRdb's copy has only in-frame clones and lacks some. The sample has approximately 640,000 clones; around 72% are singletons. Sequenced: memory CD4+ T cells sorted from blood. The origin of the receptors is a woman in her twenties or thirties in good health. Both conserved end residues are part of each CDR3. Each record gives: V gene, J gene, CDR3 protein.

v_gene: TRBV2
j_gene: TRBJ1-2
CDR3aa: CASSLGTYGYTF

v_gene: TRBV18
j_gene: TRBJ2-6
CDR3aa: CASSPGLSTGQGTGANVLTF

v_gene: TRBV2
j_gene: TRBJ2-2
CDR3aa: CASSGQSNTGELFF

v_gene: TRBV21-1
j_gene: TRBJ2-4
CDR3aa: CASLPTSGRAAVAKNIQYF

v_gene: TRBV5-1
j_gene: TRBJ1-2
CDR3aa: CASSRDANYGYTF

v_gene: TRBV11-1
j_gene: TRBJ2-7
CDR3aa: CASSLGSLEGASGYEQYF

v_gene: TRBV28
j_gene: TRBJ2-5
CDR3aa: CASSPSARQETQYF

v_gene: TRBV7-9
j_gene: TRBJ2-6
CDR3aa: CASSGFASRANVLTF

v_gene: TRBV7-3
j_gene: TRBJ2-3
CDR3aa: CASSLMRGGATDTQYF

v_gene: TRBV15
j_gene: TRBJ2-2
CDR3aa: CATSRVGARGGELFF

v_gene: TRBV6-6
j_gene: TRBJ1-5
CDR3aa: CASSPGMDQPQHF

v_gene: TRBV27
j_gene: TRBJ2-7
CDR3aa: CASRLKTSGTTYEQYF

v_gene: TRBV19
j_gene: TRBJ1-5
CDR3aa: CASTSWGRGPGQPQHF

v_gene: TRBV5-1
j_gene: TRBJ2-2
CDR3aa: CASSLAPTSGRNEIGELFF

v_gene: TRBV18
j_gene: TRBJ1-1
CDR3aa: CASSPSVNTEAFF